The clone carrying this T cell receptor (beta chain) was seen more than once but under ten times. Its matching antigen is unknown. The CDR3 has 15 amino acids. The ends lost 5 bases at V and 1 base at J; junction bases unmatched: 5. Germline V gene data show CDR1 as SGHAT and CDR2 as FQNNGV. Those who donated were healthy bone marrow donors. The data were taken from a study of cytomegalovirus exposure and HLA in healthy donors. Study-level information: Of some 360 genotyped donors, about 80% clustered with self-reported Caucasian donors.

Study findings and constraints: Sequencing likely caused a cluster of highly shared sequence variants.

The PCR used 60 Vbeta and 13 Jbeta primers. Method: immunoSEQ multiplex PCR; TCRdb's copy keeps in-frame clones and lacks some. There are roughly 97,000 clones in the sample; nearly 80% occur only once, and 5.8% lies in the top ten. This clonotype was obtained from a man aged 60 to 75 in good health and CMV-seropositive. The specimen was PBMCs. J is TRBJ1-1 and V is TRBV11-2, with TRBD1 identical over 9 bases. As DNA, the CDR3 is TGTGCCAGCAGCCCACGACAGGGGGAGAACACTGAAGCTTTCTTT. It specifies CASSPRQGENTEAFF.